This is a list of T cell receptor beta chains from one sample in a study of cytomegalovirus exposure and HLA in healthy donors. The protocol was immunoSEQ multiplex PCR, while the TCRdb copy is restricted to in-frame clones and leaves out a portion. Here the sample spans 150,000 to 160,000 clones, 75% to 90% being singletons. Sample: PBMCs. These receptors were collected from a man aged 18 to 30 in good health and CMV-seropositive. The CDR3 runs from the conserved cysteine through the conserved F or W. Each record gives: clone size, J gene, V gene, CDR3 length, CDR3 protein. Some rows mark clone size as missing; the rest say once, few, many or name a class of expanded clone.

NA TRBJ1-2 TRBV6-5 15 CASSYEAGGKRGYTF
NA TRBJ1-3 TRBV4-3 15 CASSRLTGSGNTIYF
NA TRBJ2-1 TRBV10-1 15 CASSPGTSSGNEQFF
NA TRBJ2-7 TRBV4-3 15 CASSRATGAGGEQYF
NA TRBJ2-7 TRBV7-9 13 CASSLDRENEQYF
NA TRBJ2-7 TRBV7-9 14 CASSLGDTSYEQYF
few TRBJ2-7 TRBV7-2 11 CASSFAYEQYF
NA TRBJ2-7 TRBV30 12 CAWSVRRYEQYF
NA TRBJ2-3 TRBV12-5 17 CASGLVRAGGRKDTQYF
NA TRBJ2-1 TRBV7-3 13 CASSLDRGDEQFF
NA TRBJ1-2 TRBV5-8 12 CASSFSNYGYTF
NA TRBJ2-5 TRBV18 14 CASSPRTGEETQYF
NA TRBJ1-1 TRBV29-1 17 CSAHRDRGPLRGTEAFF
NA TRBJ2-3 TRBV7-6 15 CASSSGQGTTDTQYF
NA TRBJ1-1 TRBV5-4 12 CASRSQNTEAFF
NA TRBJ1-2 TRBV27 12 CASTTGRNGYTF
NA TRBJ2-1 TRBV6-6 15 CASTRLAGVYNEQFF
NA TRBJ2-1 TRBV2 14 CASSEVMVRLEQFF
NA TRBJ1-6 TRBV9 14 CASSVGRGNSPLHF
NA TRBJ2-3 TRBV4-2 16 CASSQDATGSTDTQYF
NA TRBJ1-2 TRBV9 14 CASSVFEAAHGYTF
NA TRBJ2-7 TRBV19 15 CASSIGTGEIGEQYF
once TRBJ2-5 TRBV5-6 14 CASSGGQGAGTQYF
NA TRBJ1-2 TRBV27 19 CASSPVAGTGGRFSYGYTF
NA TRBJ2-1 TRBV30 13 CAWTRESYNEQFF
NA TRBJ2-3 TRBV7-8 16 CASSSLAGDGPDTQYF
NA TRBJ1-1 TRBV5-6 14 CASSYAGTDLEAFF
NA TRBJ2-1 TRBV7-2 14 CAGSSSGEYNEQFF
NA TRBJ1-2 TRBV13 14 CASSLEGSYRGYTF
NA TRBJ2-1 TRBV19 16 CASSIPGLAGDNEQFF
NA TRBJ2-7 TRBV7-8 13 CASSLGPRYEQYF
once TRBJ2-3 TRBV6-1 15 CASSEWGVRTDTQYF
NA TRBJ2-7 TRBV6-1 13 CASLKSGSYEQYF
NA TRBJ1-6 TRBV19 15 CASSRTGGRGSPLHF
NA TRBJ1-1 TRBV30 11 CACGRNTEAFF
NA TRBJ2-2 TRBV5-8 13 CASSGRGTGELFF
NA TRBJ2-1 TRBV5-1 15 CASSLARTGSSEQFF
few TRBJ2-3 TRBV6-1 16 CASSEALGGMADTQYF
NA TRBJ1-1 TRBV19 14 CASSPRTLNTEAFF
once TRBJ1-4 TRBV5-6 15 CASSTLTGKNEKLFF
NA TRBJ2-7 TRBV6-5 15 CASSYSFTGGDEQYF
NA TRBJ1-4 TRBV2 15 CASSEGGTGNEKLFF
NA TRBJ2-7 TRBV4-1 17 CASSQGGSGLATYEQYF
NA TRBJ1-2 TRBV5-8 12 CASSLRRTGNTF
NA TRBJ1-2 TRBV7-8 15 CASSQRGGPGYGYTF
NA TRBJ2-7 TRBV18 13 CASSPVGGHEQYF
NA TRBJ2-7 TRBV7-9 18 CASSLAKVPSGSSYEQYF
once TRBJ1-3 TRBV5-1 17 CASSVDGDRVGGNTIYF
NA TRBJ2-5 TRBV7-2 13 CASSLSGVETQYF
few TRBJ1-5 TRBV30 13 CAWANRGNQPQHF
NA TRBJ2-7 TRBV4-3 14 CASSLSGGGYEQYF
NA TRBJ2-1 TRBV7-9 15 CASSLVQGSSSEQFF
NA TRBJ1-2 TRBV4-3 13 CASSQEPGLSYTF
NA TRBJ2-1 TRBV9 13 CASSPDREKASFF